The clone carrying this T cell receptor (beta chain) was detected ten times or more. The antigen remains unidentified. Amplification of TCR beta CDR3 regions was performed using RNA transcripts as template. With the HTBI primer set, the TCR CDR3 went through a first round of RT-PCR. TCRdb recomputed calls from the multiplex PCR reads with MiXCR, one row per CDR3 protein. The repertoire includes 490,000 or so distinct CDR3 sequences, approximately 22% of them detected once, and around 54% sits in the top ten. The data belong to a study of T cells in Graves' hyperthyroidism and ophthalmopathy. Study overall: Peripheral blood specimens were obtained at initial diagnosis, prior to any treatment.

The CDR3 consists of 13 residues. CDR1 and CDR2 from the germline V gene are SGDLS and YYNGEE. V lost 0 bases to trimming and J lost 3 bases, with 6 bases between them. Study-level results: Most clonotypes that expanded in the thyroid above 0.001 also showed up in blood. By a 13 V-J model, ophthalmopathy was set apart from stable hyperthyroidism.

Subjects with ophthalmopathy showed a Clinical Activity Score no lower than 3, a NOSPECS grade no lower than 4, and a duration shorter than 3 months. The chain employs TRBV9 and TRBJ1-1; D unclear. The specimen sequenced was blood. The receptor comes from a woman in her 70s with Graves' ophthalmopathy. The CDR3 here is CASSVGQDTEAFF. The CDR3, as DNA: TGTGCCAGCAGCGTAGGGCAGGACACTGAAGCTTTCTTT.